This TCR beta chain was sequenced for a study of blood T cell repertoires in COVID-19. The wider study: The analysed material was cDNA or gDNA that came from T cells, B-cell-depleted T cells, or PBMCs.

The CDR3 sequence is 18 residues long. J lost 4 bases, V lost 4 bases, and 11 bases had no gene match. CDR1 and CDR2 (germline): SEHNR, FQNEAQ (reference sequence). Using immunoSEQ multiplex PCR, the repertoire was profiled, and TCRdb retains in-frame clones only, with some absent. The sample includes tens of thousands of clones, 85% to 90% seen only once; the top ten take 2.7%. The genes are TRBV7-9 and TRBJ2-5; TRBD2 aligns across 14 bases. Input material: peripheral blood. This receptor was identified in a man between 45 and 60 years old with acute or convalescent COVID-19. This CDR3 reads CASSWYGTSGRMGETQYF. In nucleotides, the CDR3 is TGTGCCAGCAGCTGGTACGGGACTAGCGGGAGAATGGGAGAGACCCAGTACTTC.